This TCR beta chain stems from a study of cytomegalovirus exposure and HLA in healthy donors. Vbeta (60) and Jbeta (13) primers were used in the PCR. Here immunoSEQ multiplex PCR was the method, and the copy in TCRdb shows in-frame clones only, minus some. The sample lists some 200,000 clones; 75% to 85% were seen once. Germline trimming cut 6 bases from V and 6 bases from J; bases unmatched to any gene: 8. Per germline, CDR1 MNHEY and CDR2 SVGAGI. The length of the CDR3 is 14 residues. This TCR derives from a woman aged 18-30 years in good health and CMV-seronegative. The chain employs TRBV6-5 and TRBJ2-1; 7 nucleotides match TRBD2. Sequencing input: PBMCs. The CDR3 sequence is CASSTSWTSNEQFF. The CDR3 DNA reads as TGTGCCAGCAGCACATCTTGGACTAGCAATGAGCAGTTCTTC.